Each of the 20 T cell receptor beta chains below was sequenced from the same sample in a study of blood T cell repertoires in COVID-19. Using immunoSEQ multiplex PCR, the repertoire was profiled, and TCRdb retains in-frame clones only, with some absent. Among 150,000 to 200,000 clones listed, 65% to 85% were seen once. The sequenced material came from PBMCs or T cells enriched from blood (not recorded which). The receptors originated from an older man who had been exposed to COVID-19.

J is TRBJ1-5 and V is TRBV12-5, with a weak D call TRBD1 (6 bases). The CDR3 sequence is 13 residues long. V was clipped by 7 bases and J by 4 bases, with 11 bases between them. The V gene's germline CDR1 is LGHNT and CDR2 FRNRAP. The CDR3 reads CASARTENQPQHF. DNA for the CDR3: TGTGCTAGTGCTAGGACAGAGAATCAGCCCCAGCATTTT. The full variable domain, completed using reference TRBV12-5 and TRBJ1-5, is DARVTQTPRHKVTEMGQEVTMRCQPILGHNTVFWYRQTMMQGLELLAYFRNRAPLDDSGMPKDRFSAEMPDATLATLKIQPSEPRDSAVYFCASARTENQPQHFGDGTRLSIL.

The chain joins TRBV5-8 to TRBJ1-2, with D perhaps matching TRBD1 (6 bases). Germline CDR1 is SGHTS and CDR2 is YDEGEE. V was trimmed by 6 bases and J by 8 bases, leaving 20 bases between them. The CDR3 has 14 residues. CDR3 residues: CASIEIRTARGYTF. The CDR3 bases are TGTGCCAGCATCGAAATTCGGACAGCACGGGGCTACACCTTC.

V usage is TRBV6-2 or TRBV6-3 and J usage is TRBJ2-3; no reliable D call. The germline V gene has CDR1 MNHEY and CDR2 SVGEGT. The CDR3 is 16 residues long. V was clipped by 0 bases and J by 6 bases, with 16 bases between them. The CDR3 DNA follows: TGTGCCAGCAGTTACTCGAGTCATCGCCTCCCCGATACGCAGTATTTT. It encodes CASSYSSHRLPDTQYF.

For the CDR3, the DNA is TGTGCCAGCAGCCGGGTTCAGGGGGCAGGGGGTGGCTACACCTTC. Amino acids: CASSRVQGAGGGYTF. The chain employs TRBV7-8 and TRBJ1-2; 8 bases map to TRBD1. Germline trimming cut 5 bases from V and 7 bases from J; bases unmatched to any gene: 12. CDR3 length: 15 residues. Germline values: CDR1 SGHVS, CDR2 FQNEAQ.

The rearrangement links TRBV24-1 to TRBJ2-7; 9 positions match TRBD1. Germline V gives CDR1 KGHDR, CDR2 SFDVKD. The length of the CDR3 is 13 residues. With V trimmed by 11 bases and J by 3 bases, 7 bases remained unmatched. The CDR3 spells CANVRDRDYEQYF. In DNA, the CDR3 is TGTGCCAACGTCCGGGACAGGGACTACGAGCAGTACTTC.

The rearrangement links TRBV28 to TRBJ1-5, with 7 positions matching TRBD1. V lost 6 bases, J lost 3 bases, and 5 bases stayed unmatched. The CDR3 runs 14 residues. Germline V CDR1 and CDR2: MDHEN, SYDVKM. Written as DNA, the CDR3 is TGTGCCAGCAGGGAGGGACAGTACAATCAGCCCCAGCATTTT. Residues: CASREGQYNQPQHF. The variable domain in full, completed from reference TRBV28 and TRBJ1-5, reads DVKVTQSSRYLVKRTGEKVFLECVQDMDHENMFWYRQDPGLGLRLIYFSYDVKMKEKGDIPEGYSVSREKKERFSLILESASTNQTSMYLCASREGQYNQPQHFGDGTRLSIL.

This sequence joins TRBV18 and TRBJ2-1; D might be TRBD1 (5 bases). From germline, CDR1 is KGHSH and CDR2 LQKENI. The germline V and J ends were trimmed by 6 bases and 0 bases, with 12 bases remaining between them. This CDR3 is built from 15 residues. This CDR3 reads CASSGRTSSYNEQFF. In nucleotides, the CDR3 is TGTGCCAGCTCGGGGCGAACAAGCTCCTACAATGAGCAGTTCTTC. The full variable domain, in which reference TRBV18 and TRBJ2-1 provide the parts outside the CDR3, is NAGVMQNPRHLVRRRGQEARLRCSPMKGHSHVYWYRQLPEEGLKFMVYLQKENIIDESGMPKERFSAEFPKEGPSILRIQQVVRGDSAAYFCASSGRTSSYNEQFFGPGTRLTVL.

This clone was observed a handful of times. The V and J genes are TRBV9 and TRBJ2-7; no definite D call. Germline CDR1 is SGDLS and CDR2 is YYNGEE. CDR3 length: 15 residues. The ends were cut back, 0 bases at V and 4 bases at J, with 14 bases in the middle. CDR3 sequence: CASSVGSGVWYEQYF. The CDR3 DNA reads TGTGCCAGCAGCGTAGGGTCAGGTGTCTGGTACGAGCAGTACTTC.

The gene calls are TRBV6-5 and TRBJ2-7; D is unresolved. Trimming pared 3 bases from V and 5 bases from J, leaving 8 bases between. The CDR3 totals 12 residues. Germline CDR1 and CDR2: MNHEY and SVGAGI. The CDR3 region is CASSYGTNEQYF. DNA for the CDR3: TGTGCCAGCAGTTATGGAACTAACGAGCAGTACTTC.

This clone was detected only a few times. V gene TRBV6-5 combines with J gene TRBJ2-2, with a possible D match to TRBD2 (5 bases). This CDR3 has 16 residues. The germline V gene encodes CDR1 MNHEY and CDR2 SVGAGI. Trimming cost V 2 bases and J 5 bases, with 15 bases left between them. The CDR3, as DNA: TGTGCCAGCAGTTACGGCTCTCACCCGGGGACCGGGGAGCTGTTTTTT. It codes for CASSYGSHPGTGELFF.

The CDR3: CASSSGPSYEQYF. Written as DNA, the CDR3 is TGTGCCAGCAGTAGTGGGCCTTCCTACGAGCAGTACTTC. V gene TRBV2 combines with J gene TRBJ2-7; D is unclear. Between the trimmed V and J ends, which lost 5 bases and 1 base, there was a span of 9 bases. This CDR3 is 13 amino acids long. Germline V gives CDR1 SNHLY, CDR2 FYNNEI.

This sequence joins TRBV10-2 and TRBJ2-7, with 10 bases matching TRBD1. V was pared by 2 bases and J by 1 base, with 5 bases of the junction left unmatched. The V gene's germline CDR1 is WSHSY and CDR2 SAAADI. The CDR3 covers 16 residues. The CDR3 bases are TGCGCCAGCAGTGAGCCGGGGACAGGGGATTCCTACGAGCAGTACTTC. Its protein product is CASSEPGTGDSYEQYF.

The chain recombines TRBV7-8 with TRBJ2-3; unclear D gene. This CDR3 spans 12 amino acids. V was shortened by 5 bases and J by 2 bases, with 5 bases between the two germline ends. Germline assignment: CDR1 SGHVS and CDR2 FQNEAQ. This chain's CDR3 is CASSLFTDTQYF. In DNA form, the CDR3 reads TGTGCCAGCAGCCTCTTCACAGATACGCAGTATTTT.

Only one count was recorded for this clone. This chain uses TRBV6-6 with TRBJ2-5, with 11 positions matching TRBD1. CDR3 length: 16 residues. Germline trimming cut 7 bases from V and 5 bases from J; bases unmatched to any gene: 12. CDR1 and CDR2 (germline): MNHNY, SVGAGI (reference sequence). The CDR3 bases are TGTGCCAGCACCCTCAGGAGCGGACAGGGGGCCGAGACCCAGTACTTC. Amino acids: CASTLRSGQGAETQYF.

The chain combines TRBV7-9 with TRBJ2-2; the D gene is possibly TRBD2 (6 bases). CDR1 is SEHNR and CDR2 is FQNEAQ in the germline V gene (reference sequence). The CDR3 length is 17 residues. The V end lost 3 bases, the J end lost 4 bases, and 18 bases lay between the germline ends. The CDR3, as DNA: TGTGCCAGCAGCTTTAGGGGAGCGGGTATTATCACCGGGGAGCTGTTTTTT. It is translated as CASSFRGAGIITGELFF.

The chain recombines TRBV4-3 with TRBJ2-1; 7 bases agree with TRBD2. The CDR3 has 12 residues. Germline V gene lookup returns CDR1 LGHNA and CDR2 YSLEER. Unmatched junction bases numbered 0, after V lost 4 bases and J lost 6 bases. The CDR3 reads CASSRGGNEQFF. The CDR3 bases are TGCGCCAGCAGCCGGGGGGGCAATGAGCAGTTCTTC.

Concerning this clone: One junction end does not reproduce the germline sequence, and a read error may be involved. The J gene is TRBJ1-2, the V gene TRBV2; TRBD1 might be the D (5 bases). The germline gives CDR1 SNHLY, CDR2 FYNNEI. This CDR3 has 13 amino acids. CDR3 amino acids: CASSADSNYSYTF. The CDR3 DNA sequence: TGTGCCAGCAGTGCAGACAGTAACTATAGCTACACCTTC.

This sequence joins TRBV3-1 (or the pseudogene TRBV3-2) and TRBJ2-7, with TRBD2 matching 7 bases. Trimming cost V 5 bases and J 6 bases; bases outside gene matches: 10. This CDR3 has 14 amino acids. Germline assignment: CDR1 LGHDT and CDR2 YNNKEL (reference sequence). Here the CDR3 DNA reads TGTGCCAGCAGCGGGCTGGCGGGAGCAGCCGAGCAGTACTTC. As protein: CASSGLAGAAEQYF.

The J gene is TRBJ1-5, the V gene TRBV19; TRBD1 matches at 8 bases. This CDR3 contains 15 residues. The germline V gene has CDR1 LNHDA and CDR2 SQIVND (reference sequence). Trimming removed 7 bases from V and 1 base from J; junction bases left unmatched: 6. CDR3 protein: CASKMDRASNQPQHF. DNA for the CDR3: TGTGCCAGTAAGATGGACAGGGCAAGCAATCAGCCCCAGCATTTT. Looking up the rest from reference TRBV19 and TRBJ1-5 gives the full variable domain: DGGITQSPKYLFRKEGQNVTLSCEQNLNHDAMYWYRQDPGQGLRLIYYSQIVNDFQKGDIAEGYSVSREKKESFPLTVTSAQKNPTAFYLCASKMDRASNQPQHFGDGTRLSIL.

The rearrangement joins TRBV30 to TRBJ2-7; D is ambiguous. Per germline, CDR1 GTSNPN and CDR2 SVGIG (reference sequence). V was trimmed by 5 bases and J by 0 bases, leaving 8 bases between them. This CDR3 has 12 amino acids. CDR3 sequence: CAWGNSSYEQYF. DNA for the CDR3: TGTGCCTGGGGTAATAGCTCCTACGAGCAGTACTTC.